This TCR beta chain was recorded in a study of beta chain features in type 1 diabetes. The investigators reverse transcribed all of the isolated RNA, so they sequenced expressed TCRB transcripts. The assay was immunoSEQ multiplex PCR, and TCRdb's table has in-frame clones only and misses some. The sample lists 620,000 or so clones, 15% occurring once. Germline lookup yields CDR1 SGHVS and CDR2 FQNEAQ. The CDR3 contains 13 residues. V was clipped by 0 bases and J by 3 bases, with 6 bases between them. CD4+ naive, central memory, regulatory and stem cell-like memory cells were sorted via CD45RO/CCR7/CD25/CD127/CD95/CD27.

Material: naive CD4+ T cells from blood. The sequence was collected from a man in his late teens or twenties in good health. The chain joins TRBV7-8 to TRBJ2-7; the D is unclear. Here the CDR3 reads CASSLAPGYEQYF. The CDR3 DNA reads TGTGCCAGCAGCTTAGCGCCAGGCTACGAGCAGTACTTC.